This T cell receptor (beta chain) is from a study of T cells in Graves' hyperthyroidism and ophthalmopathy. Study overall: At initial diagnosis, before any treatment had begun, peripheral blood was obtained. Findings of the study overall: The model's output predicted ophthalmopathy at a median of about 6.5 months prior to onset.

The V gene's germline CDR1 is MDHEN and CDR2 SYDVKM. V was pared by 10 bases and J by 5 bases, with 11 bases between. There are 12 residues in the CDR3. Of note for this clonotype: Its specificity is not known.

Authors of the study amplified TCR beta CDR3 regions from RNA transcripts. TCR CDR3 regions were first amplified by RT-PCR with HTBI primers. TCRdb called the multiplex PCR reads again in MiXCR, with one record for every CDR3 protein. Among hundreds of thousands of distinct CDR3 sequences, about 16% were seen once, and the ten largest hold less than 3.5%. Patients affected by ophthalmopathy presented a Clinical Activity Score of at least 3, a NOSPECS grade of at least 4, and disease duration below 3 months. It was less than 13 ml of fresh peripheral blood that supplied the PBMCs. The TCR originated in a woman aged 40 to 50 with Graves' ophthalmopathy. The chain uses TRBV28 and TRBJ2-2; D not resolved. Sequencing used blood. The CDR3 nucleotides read TGTGCCACGCTAAGGACGACCGGGGAGCTGTTTTTT. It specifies CATLRTTGELFF.